Sequencing of this T cell receptor beta chain was carried out in a study of blood T cells in healthy people across ages. This clonotype was counted a few times. The antigen is not known. Extracted total RNA amounted to at least 5 micrograms for each sample. The CDR3 has 16 amino acids. Trimming took off 0 bases at V and 2 bases at J, with 8 bases between the two ends. Germline-derived CDR1 and CDR2 are LGHNA and YSLEER. A sample-barcoded 5' primer and a J-beta primer mix were used in a second PCR of roughly 6 to 11 cycles. One entry per CDR3 protein, called by TCRdb with MiXCR from the 5' RACE reads. The sample carries some 880,000 distinct CDR3 sequences, 36% recorded once. Overall study results and limits: A strong correlation was seen between TCR beta diversity and naive T cell percentage.

The TCR originated in a man aged 18 to 35 in good health. Source material: blood. This sequence joins TRBV4-3 and TRBJ2-6; D uncertain. CDR3 nucleotide sequence: TGCGCCAGCAGCCAAGATGATAGTGCTGGGGCCAACGTCCTGACTTTC. It yields the protein CASSQDDSAGANVLTF.